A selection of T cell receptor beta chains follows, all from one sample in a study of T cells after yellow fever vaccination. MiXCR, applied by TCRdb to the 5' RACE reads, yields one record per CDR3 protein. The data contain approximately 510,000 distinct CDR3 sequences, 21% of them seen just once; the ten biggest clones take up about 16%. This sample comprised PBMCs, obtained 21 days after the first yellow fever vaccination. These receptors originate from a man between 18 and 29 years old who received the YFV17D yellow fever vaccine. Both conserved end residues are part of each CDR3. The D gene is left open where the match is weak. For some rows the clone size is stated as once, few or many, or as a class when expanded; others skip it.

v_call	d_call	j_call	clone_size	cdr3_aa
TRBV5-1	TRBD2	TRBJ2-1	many	CASSLDPSGGNEQFF
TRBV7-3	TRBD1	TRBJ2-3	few	CASSLRQGTQYF
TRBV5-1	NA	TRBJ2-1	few	CASRLEGGPYNEQFF
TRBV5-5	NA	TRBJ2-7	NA	CASSGGGSYYEQYF
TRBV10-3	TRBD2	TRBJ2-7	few	CAISTSGTTHEQYF
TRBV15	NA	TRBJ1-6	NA	CATSRDSAPSNSPLHF
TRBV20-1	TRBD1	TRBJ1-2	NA	CSARDWTGELGGYTF
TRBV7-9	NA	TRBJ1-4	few	CASSLQRTATNEKLFF
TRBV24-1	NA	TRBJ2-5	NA	CATSEAGTGGETQYF
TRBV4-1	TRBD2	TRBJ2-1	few	CASSPGPYWLAGGTHRNEQFF
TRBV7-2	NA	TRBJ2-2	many	CASSPPRGHRTGELFF
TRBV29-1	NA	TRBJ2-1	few	CSVEGGSGQFF
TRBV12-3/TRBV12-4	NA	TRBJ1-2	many	CASSFNYGYTF
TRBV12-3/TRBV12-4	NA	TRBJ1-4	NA	CASSPRAINEKLFF
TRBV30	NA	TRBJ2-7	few	CAWSGVRGRGPYEQYF
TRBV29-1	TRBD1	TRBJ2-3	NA	CSVEGDGTGGSHTQYF
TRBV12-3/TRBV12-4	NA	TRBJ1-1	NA	CASSNWGTEAFF
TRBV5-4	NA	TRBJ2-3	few	CASSLSAESTDTQYF
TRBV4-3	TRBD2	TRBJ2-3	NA	CASSQRGGSTDTQYF
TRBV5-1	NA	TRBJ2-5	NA	CARLGGRGFGETQYF
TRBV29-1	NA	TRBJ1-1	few	CSVDGRMRTEAFF
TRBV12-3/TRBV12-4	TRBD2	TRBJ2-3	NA	CASSLGTSGGGYTQYF
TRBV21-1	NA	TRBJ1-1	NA	CASSKGSDTEAFF
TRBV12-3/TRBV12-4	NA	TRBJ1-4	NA	CASSLMGLTNEKLFF
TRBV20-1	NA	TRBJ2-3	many	CSAPGRDLGTDTQYF
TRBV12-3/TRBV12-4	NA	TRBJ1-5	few	CASSSPRGNQPQHF
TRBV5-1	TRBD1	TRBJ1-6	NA	CASSLIGQGLNSPLHF
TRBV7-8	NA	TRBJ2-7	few	CASSPGPGAEQYF
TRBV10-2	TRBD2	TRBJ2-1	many	CASRTSGGSSYNEQFF
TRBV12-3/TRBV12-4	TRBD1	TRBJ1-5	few	CASRGTGLGPDQPQHF
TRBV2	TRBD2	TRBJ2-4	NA	CAISEGLAGGLAKNIQYF
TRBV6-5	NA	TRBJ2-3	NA	CASSYSTASRGPDTQYF
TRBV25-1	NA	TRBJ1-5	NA	CASSEGSGVQPQHF
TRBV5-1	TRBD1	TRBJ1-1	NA	CASGRDRGGGTEAFF
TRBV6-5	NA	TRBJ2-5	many	CASSYYGGGETQYF
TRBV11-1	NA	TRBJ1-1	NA	CASSLASKSLPGDTEAFF
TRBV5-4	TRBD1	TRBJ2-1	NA	CASSIDGTGGYEQFF
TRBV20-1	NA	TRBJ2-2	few	CSAIPGHSNTGELFF
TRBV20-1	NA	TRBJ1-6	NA	CSARPGDSPLHF